What follows are 21 T cell receptor beta chains derived from one specimen sequenced in a study of T cell repertoires in cytomegalovirus infection. Their antigens are not known. TCRdb used MiXCR to reprocess the reads, holding one entry per CDR3 protein. The sample carries some 500,000 distinct CDR3 sequences, 40% recorded once. Source: cultured PBMCs, taken from culture after CMV antigen stimulation. The receptors derive from a human donor in good health (CMV status not recorded). Some clones in this sample may be carry-over from other donors' samples.

This clonotype occurred a few times. The chain joins TRBV2 to TRBJ2-1; TRBD2 agrees at 7 bases. The CDR3 is 16 residues long. CDR1 and CDR2 (germline): SNHLY, FYNNEI. With 4 bases clipped from V and 0 bases from J, the junction kept 6 bases outside the gene matches. CDR3: CASSVLPGGSYNEQFF. DNA for the CDR3: TGTGCCAGCAGTGTACTCCCGGGGGGCTCCTACAATGAGCAGTTCTTC.

This clonotype was seen more than once but under ten times. J is TRBJ2-3 and V is TRBV7-2; TRBD2 matches at 7 bases. The V gene end was trimmed by 8 bases and the J gene end by 0 bases; junction bases not matched to a gene: 2. The germline V gene encodes CDR1 SGHTA and CDR2 FQGNSA. CDR3 length equals 13 residues. In DNA, the CDR3 is TGTGCCAGCTTAGCGGGTAGCACAGATACGCAGTATTTT. Translation gives CASLAGSTDTQYF.

This clonotype came up a few times. The chain has TRBV12-3 or TRBV12-4 and TRBJ2-5, with TRBD1 matching over 9 bases. The ends lost 6 bases at V and 3 bases at J; junction bases unmatched: 5. The CDR3 has 14 residues. For the CDR3, the DNA is TGTGCCAGCAGCCGGGACAGGGTGGAAGAGACCCAGTACTTC. Translating it yields CASSRDRVEETQYF.

The chain combines TRBV7-6 with TRBJ2-5; 8 positions match TRBD2. Germline loops: CDR1 SGHVS, CDR2 FNYEAQ. With V trimmed by 5 bases and J by 1 base, 9 bases remained unmatched. This CDR3 spans 16 amino acids. CDR3 bases: TGTGCCAGCAGCCAAAGCGGGGGAGGGGTCCAAGAGACCCAGTACTTC. Its protein is CASSQSGGGVQETQYF.

This clonotype showed up just a few times. Here the CDR3 reads CASRSGTGEETQYF. DNA for the CDR3: TGTGCCAGCAGATCCGGGACAGGGGAGGAGACCCAGTACTTC. The chain couples TRBV7-2 to TRBJ2-5; 10 nucleotides line up with TRBD1. V gave up 6 bases and J gave up 5 bases; unmatched junction bases: 6. The CDR3 runs to 14 residues. CDR1 is SGHTA, CDR2 FQGNSA, per germline.

The rearrangement uses TRBV2 and TRBJ1-6, with D uncertain. V was cut by 4 bases and J by 8 bases, with 9 bases left in between. The V gene's germline CDR1 is SNHLY and CDR2 FYNNEI. The CDR3 totals 13 residues. CDR3 loop: CASSGSRDSPLHF. The CDR3 nucleotides read TGTGCCAGCAGTGGTTCACGGGATTCACCCCTCCACTTT.

This clonotype was seen a handful of times. The chain uses TRBV7-7 and TRBJ2-1; no clear D. Germline V gene data show CDR1 as SSHAT and CDR2 as FNYEAQ (reference sequence). There are 18 residues in the CDR3. V was pared by 1 base and J by 8 bases, with 24 bases between. Written as DNA, the CDR3 is TGTGCCAGCAGCTTAGAATATAATTGGGTCTCGGTGATCGATGAGCAGTTCTTC. Protein: CASSLEYNWVSVIDEQFF.

The chain has TRBV7-9 and TRBJ2-3; D is uncertain. CDR1 is SEHNR and CDR2 is FQNEAQ in the germline V gene (reference sequence). The CDR3 covers 12 residues. Trimming removed 7 bases at V and 5 bases at J, with 10 bases between. CDR3 residues: CASTPIGDTQYF. CDR3 DNA: TGTGCCAGCACCCCAATTGGAGATACGCAGTATTTT.

The gene calls are TRBV2 and TRBJ2-3; 9 bases agree with TRBD2. The ends lost 4 bases at V and 1 base at J; junction bases unmatched: 3. The CDR3 contains 15 residues. Germline values: CDR1 SNHLY, CDR2 FYNNEI. The CDR3 here is CASSVASGGTDTQYF. The CDR3 nucleotides are TGTGCCAGCAGTGTGGCTAGCGGGGGCACAGATACGCAGTATTTT.

Concerning this clonotype: Since a much larger clone is just one base distant, this may be a read error. It is unclear where the CDR3 begins or ends on the DNA, so no DNA is shown, and the CDR3 is as TCRdb lists it. V and J are TRBV7-2 and TRBJ1-5. The CDR3 is 15 residues long, counting both termini. Germline V gene data show CDR1 as SGHTA and CDR2 as FQGNSA. This CDR3 is CASSTSSGRDQPQHF.

V is TRBV24-1 and J is TRBJ1-6; 9 bases are a match to TRBD1. The germline gives CDR1 KGHDR, CDR2 SFDVKD. The CDR3 consists of 18 residues. V lost 4 bases and J lost 6; bases outside the gene matches: 12. The CDR3 nucleotides are TGTGCCACCAGTGACGTTAACCGGGACAGGGATGGTAATTCACCCCTCCACTTT. Amino acid sequence: CATSDVNRDRDGNSPLHF.

The V and J genes are TRBV27 and TRBJ2-5; D might be TRBD2 (6 bases). V shed 8 bases and J shed 5 bases, with 18 bases lying between them. CDR1 and CDR2 (germline): MNHEY, SMNVEV (reference sequence). This CDR3 has 14 residues. The CDR3 spells CASSSRRGYETQYF. The DNA of the CDR3 is TGTGCCAGCTCTTCCCGGAGGGGCTACGAGACCCAGTACTTC.

This chain uses TRBV20-1 with TRBJ2-7; D remains ambiguous. V lost 3 bases and J 5 bases, leaving 11 bases between the germline ends. Germline V gene data show CDR1 as DFQATT and CDR2 as SNEGSKA (reference sequence). This CDR3 is built from 12 residues. The CDR3 DNA sequence: TGCAGTGCTAGTTTGTTTGGCCACGAGCAGTACTTC. The encoded protein is CSASLFGHEQYF.

This clonotype came up a few times. J is TRBJ1-2 and V is TRBV10-3, with TRBD1 identical over 10 bases. Germline values: CDR1 ENHRY, CDR2 SYGVKD. The V and J ends lost 2 bases and 4 bases, in that order; junction bases with no gene match: 4. CDR3 length equals 15 residues. The CDR3 bases are TGTGCCATCAGTGAGAGGACAGGGGGTCTCTATGGCTACACCTTC. It encodes CAISERTGGLYGYTF.

This rearrangement joins TRBV7-4 to TRBJ1-1; TRBD1 might be the D (5 bases). The CDR3 loop spans 15 amino acids. V was shortened by 2 bases and J by 0 bases, with 10 bases between the two germline ends. Germline V lookup: CDR1 SGHVT, CDR2 SQSDAQ. The CDR3 region is CASSLHGTMNTEAFF. CDR3 sequence (DNA): TGTGCCAGCAGCTTACACGGGACCATGAACACTGAAGCTTTCTTT.

J is TRBJ2-1 and V is TRBV20-1, with D perhaps matching TRBD1 or TRBD2 (5 bases each). V was cut by 3 bases and J by 1 base, with 16 bases left in between. The CDR3 contains 16 residues. Germline V gene lookup returns CDR1 DFQATT and CDR2 SNEGSKA (reference sequence). For the CDR3, the DNA is TGCAGTGCTAGTGCCCTCGGGGCCGGGTCCTACAATGAGCAGTTCTTC. This codes for CSASALGAGSYNEQFF.

This clonotype was counted ten times or more. The chain joins TRBV7-2 to TRBJ1-5; possible D gene TRBD1, 5 bases. The CDR3 covers 16 residues. The ends were cut back, 1 base at V and 1 base at J, with 11 bases in the middle. Germline CDR1 is SGHTA and CDR2 is FQGNSA. Written as DNA, the CDR3 is TGTGCCAGCAGCTTAGAACCAGGGCGAAGCAATCAGCCCCAGCATTTT. Translating gives CASSLEPGRSNQPQHF.

The V gene is TRBV19, the J gene TRBJ2-7, with a tentative D call TRBD1 (7 bases). The CDR3 is 13 amino acids. Germline assignment: CDR1 LNHDA and CDR2 SQIVND (reference sequence). The V end was cut by 10 bases, the J end by 0 bases, with 13 bases between. Written as DNA, the CDR3 is TGTGCCACTCAGGGGGGAAGCTCCTACGAGCAGTACTTC. Its translation is CATQGGSSYEQYF. Full variable domain (remainder filled in from reference TRBV19 and TRBJ2-7): DGGITQSPKYLFRKEGQNVTLSCEQNLNHDAMYWYRQDPGQGLRLIYYSQIVNDFQKGDIAEGYSVSREKKESFPLTVTSAQKNPTAFYLCATQGGSSYEQYFGPGTRLTVT.

The rearrangement uses TRBV12-3 or TRBV12-4 and TRBJ2-1; 10 bases are a match to TRBD2. The CDR3 runs 15 residues. The trim removed 3 bases at V and 8 bases at J, leaving 7 bases unmatched. This CDR3 is CASSFPAGGYYEQFF. CDR3 coding DNA: TGTGCCAGCAGTTTCCCAGCGGGAGGGTACTATGAGCAGTTCTTC.

The chain links TRBV14 to TRBJ2-7; possibly TRBD1 or TRBD2 for D (5 bases each). V was shortened by 4 bases and J by 7 bases, with 14 bases between the two germline ends. This CDR3 spans 13 amino acids. The germline gives CDR1 SGHDN, CDR2 FVKESK. The CDR3 DNA is TGTGCCAGCAGCCCTTTGGGACCCTGGGAGCAGTACTTC. Residues: CASSPLGPWEQYF.

The V gene is TRBV7-2, the J gene TRBJ1-4, with D maybe TRBD1 (6 bases). V dropped 5 bases and J dropped 4 bases, with 14 bases sitting between them. The CDR3 is 15 amino acids. The germline V gene has CDR1 SGHTA and CDR2 FQGNSA. The CDR3 DNA sequence: TGTGCCAGCAGCGGGAACGGACAGTTTAATGAAAAACTGTTTTTT. Amino acid sequence: CASSGNGQFNEKLFF.